This T cell receptor beta chain came from a study of cytomegalovirus exposure and HLA in healthy donors. CDR3 length equals 13 residues. Trimming took 10 bases from V and 6 from J; bases not matched to a gene: 9. CDR1 is MNHNS, CDR2 SASEGT, per germline. Study-level findings and limits: Exclusion as indistinguishable affected some V segments, including TRBV6-2 and TRBV6-3. A highly shared variant cluster was judged a likely technical artifact. Analysis was performed later, and it showed HLA-associated TCR beta chains to be more clonally expanded than equally common others.

Both 60 Vbeta primers and 13 Jbeta primers went into the PCR. The data were produced by immunoSEQ multiplex PCR, yet TCRdb's version contains in-frame clones alone and is incomplete. This repertoire shows fewer than 250,000 clones, about 84% found once; its top ten account for roughly 1.3%. Details on this clone: What it binds is not known.

The genes are TRBV6-1 and TRBJ2-7, with 10 bases lining up with TRBD2. Sequenced input: PBMCs. The TCR originated in a human donor in good health. The CDR3 DNA follows: TGTGCCACCCAGCTAGCGGGAGTCTCCGAGCAGTACTTC. Protein product: CATQLAGVSEQYF.